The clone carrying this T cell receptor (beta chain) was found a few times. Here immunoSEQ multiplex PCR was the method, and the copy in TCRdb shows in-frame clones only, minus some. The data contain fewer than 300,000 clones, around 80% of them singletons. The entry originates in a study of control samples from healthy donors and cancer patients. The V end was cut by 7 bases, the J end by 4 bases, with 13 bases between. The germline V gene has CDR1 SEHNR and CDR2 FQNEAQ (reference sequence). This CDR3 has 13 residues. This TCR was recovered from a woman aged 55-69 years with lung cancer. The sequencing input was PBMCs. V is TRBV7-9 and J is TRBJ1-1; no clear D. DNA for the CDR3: TGTGCCAGCACCTCCCTTGTTGGCACTGAAGCTTTCTTT. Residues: CASTSLVGTEAFF.